Listed below are T cell receptor beta chains from one sample, sequenced in a study of cytomegalovirus exposure and HLA in healthy donors. The table came from immunoSEQ multiplex PCR; TCRdb's copy has only in-frame clones and leaves some out. Here the sample spans some 150,000 clones, 64% being singletons. The specimen sequenced was PBMCs. The source of these receptors is a woman aged 30 to 39 in good health and CMV-seropositive. Each CDR3 is given with its conserved first and last residue. The order of the fields is D gene, clone size, V gene, J gene, CDR3 DNA, CDR3 protein. A D gene is named only where the DNA matches it firmly. Rows give clone size only sometimes, using once, few, many, or a class for an expanded clone.

>-|-|TRBV5-1|TRBJ2-3
TGCGCCAGCAGCCCCTGGGACTCCACAGATACGCAGTATTTT
CASSPWDSTDTQYF
>-|few|TRBV5-1|TRBJ1-4
TGCGCCAGCAGCTTATTCATGGGGCTGTCTAATGAAAAACTGTTTTTT
CASSLFMGLSNEKLFF
>-|few|TRBV2|TRBJ1-5
TGTGCCAGCAGTCGGGGGGGGCACGTTAGCAATCAGCCCCAGCATTTT
CASSRGGHVSNQPQHF
>TRBD1|-|TRBV15|TRBJ2-5
TGTGCCACCAGCAGGGACAGACAGGGCGTTGAGACCCAGTACTTC
CATSRDRQGVETQYF
>TRBD2|-|TRBV7-2|TRBJ2-1
TGTGCCAGCAGTCTCCAAAGCGGGGGGGCCTCAAGTGAGCAGTTCTTC
CASSLQSGGASSEQFF
>-|-|TRBV27|TRBJ2-6
TGTGCCAGCAGTTTGGCCCATTCTTCTGGGGCCAACGTCCTGACTTTC
CASSLAHSSGANVLTF
>TRBD2|-|TRBV5-4|TRBJ2-1
TGTGCCAGCAGCCCGGACGCACTAGCGAACTACAATGAGCAGTTCTTC
CASSPDALANYNEQFF
>-|-|TRBV14|TRBJ1-3
TGTGCCAGCAGCCAAGACTATGGAAACACCATATATTTT
CASSQDYGNTIYF
>TRBD2|-|TRBV7-9|TRBJ2-1
TGTGCCAGCAGCTCGACTAGCGGGGGGGCACATGAGCAGTTCTTC
CASSSTSGGAHEQFF
>TRBD2|-|TRBV11-2|TRBJ2-3
TGTGCCAGCAGCTTATCCATAGGACTAGCAATTTCGCCCACAGATACGCAGTATTTT
CASSLSIGLAISPTDTQYF
>-|few|TRBV5-1|TRBJ2-7
TGCGCCAGCAGGGCCTCCGGGAGCGCCTACGAGCAGTACTTC
CASRASGSAYEQYF
>-|-|TRBV25-1|TRBJ2-4
TGTGCCAGCAGTGGGGACTGGGACAGAAAAAAAAACATTCAGTACTTC
CASSGDWDRKKNIQYF
>-|-|TRBV18|TRBJ1-1
TGTGCCAGCTCACCCTCTATGGGGGGGTACACTGAAGCTTTCTTT
CASSPSMGGYTEAFF
>-|-|TRBV5-4|TRBJ2-7
TGTGCCAGCAGCTTGGTGCCGAGCTCCTACGAGCAGTACTTC
CASSLVPSSYEQYF
>TRBD1|few|TRBV5-1|TRBJ1-2
TGCGCCAGCAGCCCGGGACAGGGGGAAAACTATGGCTACACCTTC
CASSPGQGENYGYTF
>TRBD2|-|TRBV29-1|TRBJ2-5
TGCAGCGCCTTGCCTAGCGGGGGGGCAGGGACCCAGTACTTC
CSALPSGGAGTQYF
>TRBD1|-|TRBV10-3|TRBJ2-1
TGTGCCTCGGGAAGGGACAGGGATACCAATGAGCAGTTCTTC
CASGRDRDTNEQFF
>-|few|TRBV19|TRBJ1-1
TGTGCCAGTACGGGGCCGGAGGGACCCACTGAAGCTTTCTTT
CASTGPEGPTEAFF
>TRBD2|-|TRBV7-9|TRBJ2-3
TGTGCCAGCAGCCCGCTAGCGGGAGCATCTGATACGCAGTATTTT
CASSPLAGASDTQYF
>TRBD1|-|TRBV7-8|TRBJ2-3
TGTGCCAGCAGCTCTTCTAGGACAGGGGGTGGAACGCAGTATTTT
CASSSSRTGGGTQYF
>TRBD1|-|TRBV5-1|TRBJ2-7
TGCGCCAGCAGCGAGACAGGGGGGCCGGGGGGTACCTACGAGCAGTACTTC
CASSETGGPGGTYEQYF
>TRBD1|few|TRBV7-9|TRBJ1-2
TGTGCCAGCAGCTTAGCAGGGACAGGACCGATCTATGGCTACACCTTC
CASSLAGTGPIYGYTF
>-|-|TRBV30|TRBJ2-1
TGTGCCTGGGATCAGGGTTTAGACTACAATGAGCAGTTCTTC
CAWDQGLDYNEQFF
>TRBD2|-|TRBV5-6|TRBJ2-1
TGTGCCAGCAGCTTATTAGGACTAGCGGGGATAAATGAGCAGTTCTTC
CASSLLGLAGINEQFF
>-|-|TRBV5-1|TRBJ2-3
TGCGCCAGCAGCTTACTAGCAGTGAGTACAGATACGCAGTATTTT
CASSLLAVSTDTQYF
>TRBD1|-|TRBV7-2|TRBJ1-4
TGTGCCAGCAGCCCCGTGACAGGGGCCTTAATCGAAAAACTGTTTTTT
CASSPVTGALIEKLFF
>-|few|TRBV7-9|TRBJ1-1
TGTGCCAGCAGCTTAGGAGAGGGAGCCACTGAAGCTTTCTTT
CASSLGEGATEAFF
>TRBD1|-|TRBV30|TRBJ1-6
TGTGCCTGGAGGTGGACAGGTGATTCACCCCTCCACTTT
CAWRWTGDSPLHF
>-|once|TRBV5-8|TRBJ2-3
TGTGCCAGCAGCTCTTCCAGGGTTTACACAAATACGCAGTATTTT
CASSSSRVYTNTQYF
>-|-|TRBV9|TRBJ1-4
TGTGCCAGCAGCGCCGGCGACAGTGAAAAACTGTTTTTT
CASSAGDSEKLFF
>-|few|TRBV4-1|TRBJ1-1
TGCGCCAGCAGCCACTACGGGAACCCCACTGAAGCTTTCTTT
CASSHYGNPTEAFF
>TRBD1|-|TRBV11-3|TRBJ2-7
TGTGCCAGCAGCAGCTACCGGGACAGAGCGTTCTCCTACGAGCAGTACTTC
CASSSYRDRAFSYEQYF
>-|few|TRBV10-3|TRBJ2-1
TGTGCCATCAGCGGCCTAAAGGGGGAATCTTACAATGAGCAGTTCTTC
CAISGLKGESYNEQFF
>TRBD1|-|TRBV5-1|TRBJ1-2
TGCGCCAGCAGCCTGGATTGGGACAGCTACATACGGAACTATGGCTACACCTTC
CASSLDWDSYIRNYGYTF
>-|-|TRBV7-3|TRBJ1-1
TGTGCCAGCAGCTCTCAGGGGCAATCCACTGAAGCTTTCTTT
CASSSQGQSTEAFF
>TRBD1|-|TRBV30|TRBJ2-4
TGTGCCTGGAGCACGGGACAGGGAACCAAAAACATTCAGTACTTC
CAWSTGQGTKNIQYF
>TRBD1|few|TRBV28|TRBJ1-6
TGTGCCAGCAGTAATTCCGGGACAGGGGTCGATTCACCCCTCCACTTT
CASSNSGTGVDSPLHF
>TRBD2|-|TRBV14|TRBJ2-3
TGTGCCAGCAGCTTACGCACCGGGACTAGCGGGGGGGGTCTGCAGTATTTT
CASSLRTGTSGGGLQYF
>TRBD2|-|TRBV18|TRBJ2-3
TGTGCCAGCTCACGGCTAGCGGATAAAGATACGCAGTATTTT
CASSRLADKDTQYF
>TRBD1|once|TRBV5-5|TRBJ2-5
TGTGCCAGCAGGCAGGGGGCTTGGCAAGAGACCCAGTACTTC
CASRQGAWQETQYF
>-|once|TRBV2|TRBJ1-2
TGTGCCAGCAGTGAAAACAACCCTGGCCCTTATGGCTACACCTTC
CASSENNPGPYGYTF
>TRBD2|-|TRBV4-2|TRBJ2-3
TGTGCCAGCAGCCAAGTACCCGGGACTAGCGGGTACCAAGGAAGAGATACGCAGTATTTT
CASSQVPGTSGYQGRDTQYF
>-|-|TRBV2|TRBJ2-2
TGTGCCAGCAGTGCACAGGACACAGGGGAGCTGTTTTTT
CASSAQDTGELFF